A selection of T cell receptor beta chains follows, all from one sample in a study of response to subunit inactivated influenza vaccine. Each CDR3 protein is one row after TCRdb ran MiXCR on the RT-PCR reads. The profile shows 700,000 to 900,000 distinct CDR3 sequences, 21% of them singletons. The sequenced sample was PBMCs from blood, obtained 4 to 6 days after vaccination. These receptors were taken from a man in his fifties or sixties who received an inactivated influenza vaccine. Each CDR3 is given with its conserved first and last residue. The D gene is left open where the match is weak. Clone size is given for some rows only: seen once, a few or many times, or a class if the clone is expanded.

TRBJ1-3 - few TRBV7-2 TGTGCCAGCAGCTCCGGGCCCCCCGGAAACACCATATATTTT CASSSGPPGNTIYF
TRBJ2-1 - - TRBV4-3 TGCGCCAGCAGCCAAGATTCCAAAGTACGACCCCCCAACGAGCAGTTCTTC CASSQDSKVRPPNEQFF
TRBJ2-1 TRBD2 - TRBV5-1 TGCGCCAGCAGCCGGGCGCCGACTAGCGGGAGCGATGAGCAGTTCTTC CASSRAPTSGSDEQFF
TRBJ2-4 - few TRBV20-1 TGCAGTGCTAGACGGCGCGGGCGGGAAGTCAAAAACATTCAGTACTTC CSARRRGREVKNIQYF
TRBJ2-7 - few TRBV20-1 TGCAGTGCTAGAGATCCGGGGCGCAGCTACGAGCAGTACTTC CSARDPGRSYEQYF
TRBJ2-4 - many TRBV12-3/TRBV12-4 TGTGCCAGCAGTCCAACTCTAGCCAAAAACATTCAGTACTTC CASSPTLAKNIQYF
TRBJ2-2 TRBD1 few TRBV29-1 TGCAGCGCTGTGACAGGGTCCGGGGAGCTGTTTTTT CSAVTGSGELFF
TRBJ2-7 - - TRBV12-3/TRBV12-4 TGTGCCAGCACTCGGATCGGGGCCTCGCACGAGCAGTACTTC CASTRIGASHEQYF
TRBJ1-4 - - TRBV7-2 TGTGCCAGCAGCGATCGCAGGGCGGTGGGAAAACTGTTTTTT CASSDRRAVGKLFF
TRBJ2-7 TRBD1 many TRBV4-3 TGCGCCAGCAGCCAAGATATGGGACAGAACTACGAGCAGTACTTC CASSQDMGQNYEQYF
TRBJ2-1 - few TRBV5-1 TGCGCCAGCAGCTTGGGCGTAGCCGAGCAGTTCTTC CASSLGVAEQFF
TRBJ2-3 - - TRBV7-9 TGTGCCAGCAGCTTAGAACGGTCGGGAGTCACAGATACGCAGTATTTT CASSLERSGVTDTQYF
TRBJ2-5 TRBD2 few TRBV7-8 TGTGCCAGCAGCATGGTGGCTAGCGGGGGATCAGGGACCCAGTACTTC CASSMVASGGSGTQYF
TRBJ2-3 TRBD2 - TRBV4-2 TGTGCCAGCAGCCAAGTTCCAAGCGGGAGTTCCGCTACGCAGTATTTT CASSQVPSGSSATQYF
TRBJ2-3 TRBD1 - TRBV10-3 TGTGCCATCAGACGGGACAGGGAGTCAGATACGCAGTATTTT CAIRRDRESDTQYF
TRBJ2-7 TRBD1 few TRBV15 TGTGCCACCAGCAGGACAGGGAACGAGCAGTACTTC CATSRTGNEQYF